These 30 T cell receptor beta chains came from one sample sequenced in a study of T cell repertoires in cytomegalovirus infection (dated by TCRdb to the late 2010s). The run used an Illumina HiSeq 1500. Starting from the raw public reads, TCRdb applied fastp trimming at Q25, assembled clones with MiXCR and retained in-frame beta chains. Each CDR3 protein gets just one entry, which takes the most common genes and DNA from the rows behind it. Present in this sample are 150,000 to 200,000 distinct CDR3 sequences, roughly 15% of which were seen just once. The top ten constitute roughly a sixth of the sample. The sequencing input was CD8+ T cells from PBMCs. These receptors came from a human donor in good health (CMV status not recorded). Some clones in this sample may be carry-over from other donors' samples.

This chain connects TRBV7-2 to TRBJ2-7, with 11 bases that match TRBD2. Germline V gene data show CDR1 as SGHTA and CDR2 as FQGNSA. CDR3 length: 13 residues. The V segment lost 5 bases and the J segment 7 bases; nucleotides outside the gene matches: 4. The CDR3 DNA reads as TGTGCCAGCAGCGCGGGACTAGCGGTTGAGCAGTACTTC. Its translation is CASSAGLAVEQYF.

The chain combines TRBV18 with TRBJ1-5; unclear D gene. The CDR3 extends over 12 amino acids. Germline CDR1 is KGHSH and CDR2 is LQKENI. Trimming stripped 2 bases from V and 8 bases from J, with 7 bases between. CDR3 nucleotide sequence: TGTGCCAGCTCACCAGAGGCTAAGCCCCAGCATTTT. This translates into CASSPEAKPQHF. The full variable domain, rest sourced from reference TRBV18 and TRBJ1-5, is NAGVMQNPRHLVRRRGQEARLRCSPMKGHSHVYWYRQLPEEGLKFMVYLQKENIIDESGMPKERFSAEFPKEGPSILRIQQVVRGDSAAYFCASSPEAKPQHFGDGTRLSIL.

A few counts support this clonotype. The chain links TRBV7-9 to TRBJ2-1; 8 nucleotides match TRBD1. The CDR3 totals 14 residues. CDR1 is SEHNR and CDR2 is FQNEAQ in the germline V gene (reference sequence). V was clipped by 4 bases and J by 8 bases; unmatched bases: 7. The CDR3 DNA reads as TGTGCCAGCAGCTCCCTCGGACAGGGAGATGAGCAGTTCTTC. Protein sequence: CASSSLGQGDEQFF.

V usage is TRBV7-8 and J usage is TRBJ1-2; 9 positions match TRBD1. CDR3 length: 14 amino acids. The V and J ends lost 4 bases and 5 bases, in that order; junction bases with no gene match: 5. Per the germline V gene, CDR1 is SGHVS and CDR2 is FQNEAQ. The CDR3: CASSSPGQGYGYTF. CDR3 nucleotide sequence: TGTGCCAGCAGCTCTCCGGGACAGGGATATGGCTACACCTTC.

V and J are TRBV4-2 and TRBJ2-1, with 7 nucleotides matching TRBD1. Losses at the gene ends were 3 bases for V and 5 bases for J; bases not matched to a gene: 1. The CDR3 sequence is 13 residues long. CDR1 and CDR2 from the germline V gene are LGHNA and YNFKEQ. The CDR3 loop reads CASSHGQDNEQFF. In nucleotides, the CDR3 is TGTGCCAGCAGCCATGGACAGGACAATGAGCAGTTCTTC.

This clonotype was seen a few times. The genes are TRBV19 and TRBJ2-7; 9 bases line up with TRBD1. Germline V gene sequence: CDR1 LNHDA, CDR2 SQIVND (reference sequence). This CDR3 region has 12 residues. With V trimmed by 11 bases and J by 5 bases, 7 bases remained unmatched. In DNA form, the CDR3 reads TGTGCCGCCGGGACAGGGCCTAACGAGCAGTACTTC. This sequence encodes CAAGTGPNEQYF.

This clonotype was counted between two and nine times. The V and J genes are TRBV29-1 and TRBJ2-1, with 10 bases identical to TRBD2. The CDR3 runs 15 residues. Germline-derived CDR1 and CDR2 are SQVTM and ANQGSEA. V shed 1 base, J shed 8 bases, and the junction held 8 bases outside the gene matches. The DNA of the CDR3 is TGCAGCGTTGAAGCTCTAGCGGGAGTTCGGGATGAGCAGTTCTTC. Translating gives CSVEALAGVRDEQFF.

This rearrangement joins TRBV7-9 to TRBJ2-1; no firm D call. There are 12 residues in the CDR3. The V end lost 5 bases, the J end lost 9 bases, and 11 bases lay between the germline ends. Germline V gene lookup returns CDR1 SEHNR and CDR2 FQNEAQ (reference sequence). The CDR3, as DNA: TGTGCCAGCAGCCCGACCCAGAGTGAGCAGTTCTTC. Residues: CASSPTQSEQFF. The variable domain in full, completed from reference TRBV7-9 and TRBJ2-1, reads DTGVSQNPRHKITKRGQNVTFRCDPISEHNRLYWYRQTLGQGPEFLTYFQNEAQLEKSRLLSDRFSAERPKGSFSTLEIQRTEQGDSAMYLCASSPTQSEQFFGPGTRLTVL.

This clonotype was counted between two and nine times. This chain uses TRBV20-1 with TRBJ1-5; D might be TRBD1 (5 bases). The germline gives CDR1 DFQATT, CDR2 SNEGSKA (reference sequence). The CDR3 runs to 16 residues. The ends were cut back, 1 base at V and 4 bases at J, with 17 bases in the middle. The CDR3 DNA reads TGCAGTGCTAGAGGGAGTCGACAGTTTGCAAATCAGCCCCAGCATTTT. It translates to CSARGSRQFANQPQHF.

V usage is TRBV6-2 or TRBV6-3 and J usage is TRBJ2-7, with D hard to call. V was pared by 0 bases and J by 3 bases, with 9 bases between. The germline gives CDR1 MNHEY, CDR2 SVGEGT. The CDR3 length is 14 residues. This CDR3 reads CASSYSSPGYEQYF. Written as DNA, the CDR3 is TGTGCCAGCAGTTACTCCTCGCCGGGCTACGAGCAGTACTTC.

The chain combines TRBV9 with TRBJ2-1; 10 bases match TRBD2. V lost 0 bases, J lost 7 bases, and 7 bases stayed unmatched. The germline V gene encodes CDR1 SGDLS and CDR2 YYNGEE. The CDR3 consists of 16 residues. This chain's CDR3 is CASSVDPSGRVNEQFF. CDR3 nucleotide sequence: TGTGCCAGCAGCGTAGATCCTAGCGGGAGAGTAAATGAGCAGTTCTTC.

This clonotype was found a few times. The V and J genes are TRBV7-8 and TRBJ2-5; D is perhaps TRBD2 (5 bases). Germline CDR1 and CDR2: SGHVS and FQNEAQ. The CDR3 loop spans 13 amino acids. V was pared by 5 bases and J by 3 bases, with 10 bases between. The CDR3 bases are TGTGCCAGCAGCAAAGGGAGAAAAGAGACCCAGTACTTC. It translates to CASSKGRKETQYF.

This chain links TRBV3-1 with TRBJ2-7; 8 nucleotides agree with TRBD2. CDR1 is LGHDT and CDR2 is YNNKEL in the germline V gene (reference sequence). V lost 3 bases and J lost 1; bases outside the gene matches: 2. This CDR3 region has 14 residues. Here the CDR3 reads CASSHRLASYEQYF. The CDR3 DNA is TGTGCCAGCAGCCACCGACTAGCGTCCTACGAGCAGTACTTC.

This sequence joins TRBV7-6 and TRBJ2-3; TRBD2 matches 9 bases. CDR1 is SGHVS and CDR2 is FNYEAQ in the germline V gene. V dropped 0 bases and J dropped 2; count of bases not matched to a gene: 9. This CDR3 comprises 18 residues. The CDR3 spells CASSLALREGLATDTQYF. Here the CDR3 DNA reads TGTGCCAGCAGCTTAGCCCTAAGGGAGGGACTAGCCACAGATACGCAGTATTTT.

The CDR3 region has the DNA TGTGCCAGCAGCTTAGGAGGGGTAGGGGGACGGAACACTGAAGCTTTCTTT. It is translated as CASSLGGVGGRNTEAFF. The V gene is TRBV7-2, the J gene TRBJ1-1; D possibly corresponds to TRBD1 (6 bases). The CDR3 sequence is 17 residues long. V lost 1 base to trimming and J lost 1 base, with 16 bases between them. Germline CDR1 is SGHTA and CDR2 is FQGNSA.

This clonotype was counted a few times. This chain uses TRBV7-8 with TRBJ1-5; 8 positions agree with TRBD1. CDR1 and CDR2 from the germline V gene are SGHVS and FQNEAQ. The CDR3 consists of 14 residues. J gave up 6 bases and V 2 bases, and 3 bases lay outside the gene matches. The CDR3 spells CASSLRTGPQPQHF. DNA of the CDR3: TGTGCCAGCAGCTTAAGGACAGGGCCTCAGCCCCAGCATTTT.

This clonotype is termed medium-sized. The V call is TRBV6-2 or TRBV6-3, the J call TRBJ2-7; unclear D gene. The ends were cut back, 4 bases at V and 1 base at J, with 11 bases in the middle. The CDR3 is 14 amino acids. Germline V gene sequence: CDR1 MNHEY, CDR2 SVGEGT. This CDR3 is CASSLLAPSYEQYF. The CDR3 region has the DNA TGTGCCAGCAGTTTATTAGCTCCTTCCTACGAGCAGTACTTC.

The chain combines TRBV6-2 or TRBV6-3 with TRBJ1-5; D remains unclear. The germline CDR1 and CDR2 sequences are MNHEY and SVGEGT. Deletions cut 7 bases from V and 3 bases from J, with 7 bases between. The CDR3 has 12 amino acids. The CDR3 sequence: CASTYDNQPQHF. Here the CDR3 DNA reads TGTGCCAGCACCTACGACAATCAGCCCCAGCATTTT.

This clonotype was observed a handful of times. The gene calls are TRBV6-6 and TRBJ1-4; unclear D gene. Between the trimmed V and J ends, which lost 2 bases and 8 bases, there was a span of 15 bases. The V gene's germline CDR1 is MNHNY and CDR2 SVGAGI (reference sequence). The CDR3 has 15 amino acids. CDR3 sequence: CASSYPGEGSEKLFF. CDR3 DNA sequence: TGTGCCAGCAGTTACCCCGGGGAGGGATCGGAAAAACTGTTTTTT.

As concerns this clonotype: A junction boundary mismatches the germline segment, possibly from a read error. The chain joins TRBV30 to TRBJ2-5; D is perhaps TRBD1 (7 bases). The CDR3 covers 13 residues. Germline values: CDR1 GTSNPN, CDR2 SVGIG (reference sequence). The CDR3 is CARRGQLQETQYF. The CDR3 nucleotides are TGTGCCAGGAGGGGACAGCTCCAAGAGACCCAGTACTTC.

This clonotype is a singleton in its sample. The CDR3 region is CASSTAQGSHYEQYF. In nucleotides, the CDR3 is TGTGCCAGTAGTACCGCTCAGGGATCCCATTACGAGCAGTACTTC. This chain joins TRBV19 and TRBJ2-7; TRBD1 is a possible D gene (5 bases). The CDR3 length is 15 residues. The V end was cut by 4 bases, the J end by 4 bases, with 17 bases between. In germline, CDR1 is LNHDA, CDR2 SQIVND (reference sequence).

This clonotype has just a few counts. The chain recombines TRBV7-8 with TRBJ2-3; 8 bases fit TRBD2. Germline CDR1 reads SGHVS; CDR2 reads FQNEAQ. With 5 bases clipped from V and 6 bases from J, the junction kept 16 bases outside the gene matches. The length of the CDR3 is 17 residues. The CDR3 DNA follows: TGTGCCAGCAGCCCCGGGGGGGTTGACCTTGTTGGGGATACGCAGTATTTT. Protein: CASSPGGVDLVGDTQYF.

This clonotype was observed a handful of times. The chain has TRBV7-9 and TRBJ2-3; possible D gene TRBD2, 5 bases. Germline-derived CDR1 and CDR2 are SEHNR and FQNEAQ (reference sequence). V shed 7 bases and J shed 2 bases, with 13 bases lying between them. This CDR3 has 14 amino acids. The CDR3 region has the DNA TGTGCCAGCACCTCAGCGGAGCCCACAGATACGCAGTATTTT. It yields the protein CASTSAEPTDTQYF.

This clonotype has just a few counts. CDR3 DNA sequence: TGTGCCAGCAGCCAAGTAGGTAGCCACTTTGAGCAGTTCTTC. Its translation: CASSQVGSHFEQFF. The chain recombines TRBV14 with TRBJ2-1; D unclear. The CDR3 spans 14 residues. Trimming stripped 1 base from V and 9 bases from J, with 13 bases between. The V gene's germline CDR1 is SGHDN and CDR2 FVKESK.

This clonotype was counted only a few times. This chain connects TRBV18 to TRBJ2-5; TRBD1 aligns across 7 bases. The CDR3 has 14 residues. Germline V lookup: CDR1 KGHSH, CDR2 LQKENI. V gave up 6 bases and J gave up 4 bases; unmatched junction bases: 8. CDR3 in amino acids: CASSPRGLGETQYF. In DNA, the CDR3 is TGTGCCAGCTCTCCAAGGGGGCTGGGAGAGACCCAGTACTTC.

The chain is built from TRBV14 and TRBJ2-7; weak D call: TRBD1 (5 bases). The germline V and J ends were trimmed by 0 bases and 4 bases, with 10 bases remaining between them. Per germline, CDR1 SGHDN and CDR2 FVKESK. The CDR3 spans 14 residues. The DNA of the CDR3 is TGTGCCAGCAGCCAAGAAGGGGTGGCTTACGAGCAGTACTTC. Translation: CASSQEGVAYEQYF.

A few counts support this clonotype. The CDR3 reads CASSLFGGEDEQYF. The CDR3 nucleotides read TGTGCCAGCAGCTTATTTGGGGGCGAGGACGAGCAGTACTTC. This chain connects TRBV7-9 to TRBJ2-7; tentatively, D is TRBD1 (6 bases). Germline CDR1 SEHNR, CDR2 FQNEAQ (reference sequence). The V end was cut by 2 bases, the J end by 5 bases, with 13 bases between. The length of the CDR3 is 14 residues.

This clonotype was counted between two and nine times. The chain uses TRBV29-1 and TRBJ2-7; D call uncertain. The ends were cut back, 7 bases at V and 0 bases at J, with 13 bases in the middle. From germline, CDR1 is SQVTM and CDR2 ANQGSEA. The CDR3 runs 13 residues. The CDR3 sequence: CSAKDGSSYEQYF. In nucleotides, the CDR3 is TGCAGCGCTAAGGACGGTAGCTCCTACGAGCAGTACTTC.

This clonotype was detected ten times or more. DNA of the CDR3: TGTGCCAGCAACGACCGGGACAGACAACCAAGCACAGATACGCAGTATTTT. Translation gives CASNDRDRQPSTDTQYF. J is TRBJ2-3 and V is TRBV7-8; 7 positions agree with TRBD1. V lost 7 bases and J lost 0; bases outside the gene matches: 13. CDR1 SGHVS and CDR2 FQNEAQ come from the germline V gene. CDR3 length: 17 residues.

The rearrangement links TRBV4-3 to TRBJ1-2; the D is unclear. The CDR3 extends over 16 amino acids. Germline CDR1 is LGHNA and CDR2 is YSLEER. Trimming removed 4 bases at V and 0 bases at J, with 15 bases between. CDR3 residues: CASSPVFPGANYGYTF. In nucleotides, the CDR3 is TGCGCCAGCAGCCCTGTTTTCCCCGGAGCTAACTATGGCTACACCTTC.